This T cell receptor (beta chain) was sequenced during a study of T-cell reconstitution after alpha-beta-depleted transplantation in children. In this sample, this clonotype turned up a few times. Its antigen remains unidentified. Overall study results and limits: In some patients, recipient T cells and intrathymic progenitors surviving conditioning explained high day-60 diversity. Newly produced T cells mostly accounted for T-cell counts and diversity one year post-transplant. Where alpha-beta T cells came from about two months after transplant was reportedly several hundred expanded graft clones.

CDR1 and CDR2 (germline): DFQATT, SNEGSKA (reference sequence). CDR3 length: 13 residues. Trimming removed 6 bases from V and 0 bases from J; junction bases left unmatched: 5. Library preparation (for TCRbeta) was performed with unique molecular identifiers. TCRdb re-called the PCR reads through MiXCR, storing one row per CDR3 protein. The sample includes about 460,000 distinct CDR3 sequences, roughly a tenth of them seen just once. The TCR sequence derives from a child aged 2 to 10 with inherited bone marrow failure, due to receive a stem cell transplant. This specimen was PBMCs, taken before TCRalphabeta/CD19-depleted stem cell transplant. The gene calls are TRBV20-1 and TRBJ2-7; 7 nucleotides align to TRBD2. The CDR3 reads CSATGTNSYEQYF. The CDR3 DNA is TGCAGTGCCACCGGGACTAACTCCTACGAGCAGTACTTC.